The 21 T cell receptor beta chains in this list originate from one sample, sequenced in a study of a mutant IDH1 vaccine in newly diagnosed glioma (dated by TCRdb to the early 2020s). This sample's time point label indicates: week 5, during vaccination. Every vaccine dose consisted of 300 ug of a 20-mer mutant IDH1 peptide in Montanide, administered subcutaneously together with topical imiquimod. The library was produced with the immunoSEQ multiplex PCR assay. TCRdb obtained this table from immuneACCESS and retained in-frame rearrangements with V and J assigned. These tables miss some clones; where compared with another copy, unresolved V genes account for less than half of the shortfall, and the remainder is unexplained. The sample profile shows around 46,000 clones; around 80% of them were found once. The ten largest clones take up around 4.9% of the sample. No antigen is known for these receptors.

This specimen was PBMCs, taken from a glioma patient whose treatment included an IDH1 peptide vaccine. All receptors come from a man in his fifties with glioma.

This clone was seen more than once but under ten times. The chain joins TRBV2 to TRBJ1-2; 8 bases match TRBD1. Trimming took 5 bases from V and 6 from J; bases not matched to a gene: 5. Germline CDR1 and CDR2: SNHLY and FYNNEI. The length of the CDR3 is 13 residues. The CDR3 DNA reads TGTGCCAGCAGTCACACAGGGGGAGATGGCTACACCTTC. Its protein product is CASSHTGGDGYTF.

The CDR3 nucleotides read TGTGCCAGCAGCCGGGACAGGAACACTGAAGCTTTCTTT. Translation gives CASSRDRNTEAFF. This chain uses TRBV6-4 with TRBJ1-1; 7 bases fit TRBD1. The CDR3 is made up of 13 amino acids. Germline assignment: CDR1 MRHNA and CDR2 SNTAGT. V was pared by 6 bases and J by 1 base, with 2 bases of the junction left unmatched.

CDR3 nucleotide sequence: TGCAGCGTTGTTCCGGGACTAGCGGGGGGAGGGGAGACCCAGTACTTC. This sequence encodes CSVVPGLAGGGETQYF. The rearrangement links TRBV29-1 to TRBJ2-5; 15 nucleotides agree with TRBD2. The V gene's germline CDR1 is SQVTM and CDR2 ANQGSEA. The CDR3 has 16 amino acids. V gave up 4 bases and J gave up 5 bases; unmatched junction bases: 8.

The V and J genes are TRBV6-6 and TRBJ2-1; the match to TRBD2 covers 9 bases. Looked up from germline, CDR1 is MNHNY and CDR2 is SVGAGI (reference sequence). This CDR3 has 14 amino acids. The V and J ends lost 2 bases and 7 bases, in that order; junction bases with no gene match: 3. The CDR3 sequence: CASSYGRGGNEQFF. CDR3 sequence (DNA): TGTGCCAGCAGTTACGGGCGGGGGGGGAATGAGCAGTTCTTC.

The chain is built from TRBV11-3 and TRBJ2-7; D not certain. Trimming pared 5 bases from V and 0 bases from J, leaving 14 bases between. CDR1 is SGHNT, CDR2 YENEEA, per germline. The CDR3 length is 15 residues. CDR3 amino acids: CASSQSGQASYEQYF. CDR3 coding DNA: TGTGCCAGCAGCCAAAGTGGGCAGGCCTCCTACGAGCAGTACTTC.

V and J are TRBV7-9 and TRBJ1-2, with 9 bases identical to TRBD1. CDR1 is SEHNR, CDR2 FQNEAQ, per germline (reference sequence). Trimming removed 5 bases from V and 6 bases from J; junction bases left unmatched: 10. The CDR3 has 15 amino acids. This CDR3 is CASSVGTGRQDGYTF. The CDR3 bases are TGTGCCAGCAGCGTCGGGACAGGGAGACAGGATGGCTACACCTTC.

This rearrangement joins TRBV5-4 to TRBJ2-1; the match to TRBD2 covers 7 bases. The CDR3 loop spans 15 amino acids. Germline V gene lookup returns CDR1 SGHNT and CDR2 YYREEE (reference sequence). Losses at the gene ends were 4 bases for V and 4 bases for J; bases not matched to a gene: 8. This chain's CDR3 is CASSLAAGDYNEQFF. In DNA, the CDR3 is TGTGCCAGCAGCCTGGCGGCGGGGGATTACAATGAGCAGTTCTTC.

This chain links TRBV7-2 with TRBJ2-2; TRBD1 matches 9 bases. The CDR3 spans 15 residues. J was trimmed by 7 bases and V by 7 bases; bases with no gene match: 10. Germline CDR1 is SGHTA and CDR2 is FQGNSA. CDR3 sequence (DNA): TGTGCCAGCACCCGACCGGGACAGGGAATCGGGGAGCTGTTTTTT. Residues: CASTRPGQGIGELFF.

The rearrangement links TRBV10-1 to TRBJ2-5, with no clear D. V lost 5 bases and J lost 2, with 0 bases in between. Germline V lookup: CDR1 WNHNN, CDR2 SYGVQD (reference sequence). CDR3 length equals 10 residues. This chain's CDR3 is CASSQETQYF. As DNA, the CDR3 is TGCGCCAGCAGTCAAGAGACCCAGTACTTC.

The chain is built from TRBV28 and TRBJ2-5; 8 bases agree with TRBD1. Unmatched junction bases numbered 3, after V lost 4 bases and J lost 5 bases. Germline lookup yields CDR1 MDHEN and CDR2 SYDVKM. The CDR3 length is 13 residues. The CDR3 sequence: CASSSDRGETQYF. DNA of the CDR3: TGTGCCAGCAGTTCCGACAGGGGCGAGACCCAGTACTTC.

The chain combines TRBV2 with TRBJ2-2; D gene uncertain. Per the germline V gene, CDR1 is SNHLY and CDR2 is FYNNEI. V was pared by 6 bases and J by 7 bases, with 15 bases between. There are 14 residues in the CDR3. CDR3 nucleotides: TGTGCCAGCAGCCCCCAACGGGTCGGCGGGGAGCTGTTTTTT. Its protein is CASSPQRVGGELFF.

This chain links TRBV7-9 with TRBJ2-6, with a weak D call TRBD2 (6 bases). The CDR3 spans 15 residues. Trimming left V 5 bases short and J 2 bases short, with 10 bases between. Germline V gene data show CDR1 as SEHNR and CDR2 as FQNEAQ (reference sequence). CDR3 loop: CASSPPGAGANVLTF. In DNA form, the CDR3 reads TGTGCCAGCAGCCCACCGGGGGCTGGGGCCAACGTCCTGACTTTC.

The gene calls are TRBV2 and TRBJ2-3; a weak D match, TRBD2 (6 bases). Trimming took 6 bases from V and 1 from J, leaving 14 bases between them. Germline lookup yields CDR1 SNHLY and CDR2 FYNNEI. This CDR3 has 15 amino acids. The CDR3 sequence: CASSVYAGRTDTQYF. CDR3 DNA: TGTGCCAGCAGCGTATATGCGGGGCGCACAGATACGCAGTATTTT.

V and J are TRBV9 and TRBJ2-5, with 7 bases that match TRBD2. Germline V lookup: CDR1 SGDLS, CDR2 YYNGEE. The J segment lost 4 bases and the V segment lost 4 bases, leaving 7 bases of the junction unmatched. This CDR3 has 14 residues. The CDR3, as DNA: TGTGCCAGCAGCCCCCGGGGGGATGGAGAGACCCAGTACTTC. It codes for CASSPRGDGETQYF.

V usage is TRBV7-6 and J usage is TRBJ2-1, with D perhaps TRBD1 (5 bases). The V end lost 5 bases, the J end lost 4 bases, and 12 bases lay between the germline ends. CDR1 and CDR2 (germline): SGHVS, FNYEAQ. The CDR3 consists of 14 residues. CDR3 residues: CASSLQQGYNEQFF. CDR3 sequence (DNA): TGTGCCAGCAGCCTCCAGCAGGGTTACAATGAGCAGTTCTTC.

This clone was counted only a few times. This rearrangement joins TRBV5-1 to TRBJ2-7; D is unclear. Germline assignment: CDR1 SGHRS and CDR2 YFSETQ. Trimming took off 0 bases at V and 2 bases at J, with 15 bases between the two ends. CDR3 length equals 16 residues. The CDR3 sequence is CASSLGSEPGPYEQYF. In DNA, the CDR3 is TGCGCCAGCAGCTTGGGGTCTGAACCGGGCCCCTACGAGCAGTACTTC. The full variable domain, rest sourced from reference TRBV5-1 and TRBJ2-7, is KAGVTQTPRYLIKTRGQQVTLSCSPISGHRSVSWYQQTPGQGLQFLFEYFSETQRNKGNFPGRFSGRQFSNSRSEMNVSTLELGDSALYLCASSLGSEPGPYEQYFGPGTRLTVT.

The rearrangement uses TRBV29-1 and TRBJ2-2; D ambiguous. The V gene's germline CDR1 is SQVTM and CDR2 ANQGSEA. V lost 7 bases and J 0 bases, leaving 9 bases between the germline ends. CDR3 size: 13 residues. CDR3 DNA: TGCAGCGCTCCTATCGCGAACACCGGGGAGCTGTTTTTT. Translating gives CSAPIANTGELFF.

This rearrangement joins TRBV4-1 to TRBJ2-1; weak D call: TRBD2 (6 bases). The V gene's germline CDR1 is MGHRA and CDR2 YSYEKL. The V end was cut by 4 bases, the J end by 0 bases, with 10 bases between. The CDR3 length is 15 residues. Written as DNA, the CDR3 is TGCGCCAGCAGCCGGTCGACTAGCTCCTACAATGAGCAGTTCTTC. This encodes CASSRSTSSYNEQFF.

This chain links TRBV9 with TRBJ1-2; D is undetermined. CDR1 is SGDLS and CDR2 is YYNGEE in the germline V gene. V dropped 1 base and J dropped 9 bases, with 10 bases sitting between them. The CDR3 runs to 12 residues. Here the CDR3 reads CASSVLRGRYTF. CDR3 bases: TGTGCCAGCAGCGTACTCCGGGGTCGCTACACCTTC. The full variable domain, with the rest looked up from reference TRBV9 and TRBJ1-2, is DSGVTQTPKHLITATGQRVTLRCSPRSGDLSVYWYQQSLDQGLQFLIQYYNGEERAKGNILERFSAQQFPDLHSELNLSSLELGDSALYFCASSVLRGRYTFGSGTRLTVV.

V and J are TRBV5-1 and TRBJ1-4; TRBD1 is a possible D gene (5 bases). This CDR3 contains 14 residues. CDR1 and CDR2 (germline): SGHRS, YFSETQ. V was trimmed by 4 bases and J by 9 bases, leaving 16 bases between them. The DNA of the CDR3 is TGCGCCAGCAGCGAAACCTACCTGGGGCAAAAACTGTTTTTT. Amino acid sequence: CASSETYLGQKLFF.

The chain carries TRBV6-6 and TRBJ2-6; D perhaps matches TRBD2 (6 bases). CDR1 is MNHNY and CDR2 is SVGAGI in the germline V gene (reference sequence). The V gene lost 4 bases and the J gene lost 2 bases, with 12 bases spanning the gap. This CDR3 has 16 residues. In nucleotides, the CDR3 is TGTGCCAGCAGTTGGAGGGATTCCACTGGGGCCAACGTCCTGACTTTC. It encodes CASSWRDSTGANVLTF.